This T cell receptor beta chain originates from a study of human T cells and chemical hapten exposure. Study conclusions and caveats: Counts of TCRs above 1 in 1000 frequency stayed unchanged with DPC sensitization.

Time point of the sample: healthy volunteer bleed at 6 weeks. The total RNA was obtained from whole blood that was not fractionated. This clonotype was detected ten times or more. The antigen is unknown. Authors' analysis steps: The median was about 89,000 TCRs per sample, ranging roughly 20,000 to 690,600. In TCRdb, the RACE reads were re-called with MiXCR into one record per CDR3 protein. The V and J calls follow TCRdb's processing rather than the paper's. Of 70,000 to 95,000 distinct CDR3 sequences in the sample, about 9.2% were seen once. The receptor was isolated from a female donor in good health. Some clones in this sample may be carry-over from other donors' samples. The source material was whole blood.

In DNA, the CDR3 is TGTGCCATCAGCCACGGGACAGGGGATGGCTACACCTTC. Translation: CAISHGTGDGYTF. This rearrangement joins TRBV10-3 to TRBJ1-2; 10 bases line up with TRBD1. The CDR3 has 13 residues. CDR1 ENHRY and CDR2 SYGVKD come from the germline V gene. V lost 6 bases, J lost 6 bases, and 4 bases stayed unmatched.